In its sample, the clone carrying this T cell receptor beta chain was seen many times. Documented time point: sample taken at primary tumor resection. From tumor, nontumor lung or frozen PBMC, whole RNA was taken unsorted for sequencing. A unique molecular identifier was carried by every single TCR cDNA molecule. TCRdb fed the 5' RACE reads into MiXCR, producing one record per CDR3 protein. The sample has 39,000 or so distinct CDR3 sequences, roughly 8% seen once. The data originate from a study of spatial heterogeneity in lung cancer. The V end was cut by 1 base, the J end by 5 bases, with 12 bases between. The V gene's germline CDR1 is DFQATT and CDR2 SNEGSKA (reference sequence). The CDR3 contains 14 residues.

The sequence came from a male donor with early-stage non-small cell lung cancer. The chain recombines TRBV20-1 with TRBJ2-1, with D perhaps matching TRBD2 (6 bases). The material was PBMCs, obtained at surgery. This CDR3 is CSARGGSGDNEQFF. CDR3 nucleotides: TGCAGTGCTAGAGGTGGTAGCGGAGACAATGAGCAGTTCTTC.